This T cell receptor (beta chain) comes out of a study of human T cells and chemical hapten exposure. This clonotype was picked up many times. Its antigen is not identified. V lost 4 bases to trimming and J lost 4 bases; unmatched junction nucleotides: 3. This CDR3 comprises 14 residues. The germline V gene encodes CDR1 SEHNR and CDR2 FQNEAQ (reference sequence). One entry per CDR3 protein, called by TCRdb with MiXCR from the RACE reads. The table includes under 450,000 distinct CDR3 sequences, 4.8% detected once. Findings and caveats of the study: High-frequency TCRs, those above 1 in 1000, stayed the same after DPC sensitization.

Time point of the sample: patch test 1, 2 weeks after DPC sensitization. As for treatment: therapeutic diphenylcyclopropenone sensitization with weekly scalp DPC. The chain has TRBV7-9 and TRBJ2-2; 7 bases are shared with TRBD2. This receptor was obtained from a woman in her 50s with alopecia areata. Some clones in this sample may be carry-over from other donors' samples. The source was whole blood, collected in connection with sensitization to the hapten diphenylcyclopropenone (DPC). CDR3 loop: CASSSSGTTGELFF. The CDR3, as DNA: TGTGCCAGCAGCTCTAGCGGTACCACCGGGGAGCTGTTTTTT.